Included here is one T cell receptor (beta chain) sequence, with context. These data originate in a study of blood T cell repertoires in COVID-19. V shed 6 bases and J 1 base; nucleotides not matched to a gene: 12. There are 18 residues in the CDR3. Per the germline V gene, CDR1 is LNHDA and CDR2 is SQIVND (reference sequence). Assay used: immunoSEQ multiplex PCR; TCRdb lists only in-frame clones, some missing. The sample includes around 200,000 clones, 88% of them seen just once. The specimen was peripheral blood. The rearrangement uses TRBV19 and TRBJ2-2; 9 bases align to TRBD1. This clonotype was obtained from a man aged 35 to 55 with acute or convalescent COVID-19. The CDR3 sequence: CASRKGTGSYGNTGELFF. CDR3 nucleotides: TGTGCCAGTAGGAAGGGGACAGGGTCATATGGGAACACCGGGGAGCTGTTTTTT.